The rows below give T cell receptor beta chains drawn from one sample of a study of blood T cell repertoires in COVID-19. Sequencing was performed with immunoSEQ multiplex PCR; in TCRdb, only in-frame clones are kept and a portion is missing. Among 300,000 to 400,000 clones listed, 70% to 90% were seen once. Source material: peripheral blood. The receptor set was obtained from a woman aged 45-59 years with active or convalescent COVID-19. CDR3s include the opening cysteine and the closing phenylalanine or tryptophan. The order of the fields is J gene, V gene, clone size, CDR3 protein. Some rows have no size entry. The others give once, few or many, or a class for an expanded clone.

J: TRBJ2-7
V: TRBV2
size: few
CDR3: CASRKLAESYEQYF

J: TRBJ1-2
V: TRBV19
size: NA
CDR3: CASLQQDRVTYGYTF

J: TRBJ2-7
V: TRBV20-1
size: once
CDR3: CSASTGGQGYEQYF

J: TRBJ2-5
V: TRBV3-1/TRBV3-2
size: NA
CDR3: CASGTSGRAVFGETQYF

J: TRBJ2-2
V: TRBV10-3
size: NA
CDR3: CAISGLAGGPQGGELFF

J: TRBJ2-5
V: TRBV7-2
size: once
CDR3: CASSLRATSGRVETQYF

J: TRBJ2-1
V: TRBV30
size: once
CDR3: CAWSDRDREFF

J: TRBJ1-5
V: TRBV6-2/TRBV6-3
size: NA
CDR3: CASSRQGSQPQHF

J: TRBJ1-5
V: TRBV15
size: NA
CDR3: CATSGDRASNQPQHF

J: TRBJ1-4
V: TRBV28
size: NA
CDR3: CASSLAGVEKLFF

J: TRBJ1-2
V: TRBV7-8
size: few
CDR3: CASSKQGKANYGYTF

J: TRBJ2-5
V: TRBV5-4
size: NA
CDR3: CASSAPRGTQETQYF

J: TRBJ1-3
V: TRBV5-5
size: NA
CDR3: CASAGLSSGNTIYF

J: TRBJ1-1
V: TRBV6-2/TRBV6-3
size: NA
CDR3: CASSKTGAGNTEAFF

J: TRBJ2-3
V: TRBV7-6
size: NA
CDR3: CASSQGLGKSTDTQYF

J: TRBJ2-6
V: TRBV19
size: once
CDR3: CASQRLDRAGANVLTF

J: TRBJ1-5
V: TRBV24-1
size: NA
CDR3: CATSSGNQPQHF

J: TRBJ1-2
V: TRBV18
size: once
CDR3: CASSPVPGQGDYGYTF

J: TRBJ2-5
V: TRBV11-2
size: NA
CDR3: CASSSSGGTQETQYF

J: TRBJ1-4
V: TRBV5-1
size: NA
CDR3: CASSYVWGGEKLFF

J: TRBJ1-2
V: TRBV5-1
size: NA
CDR3: CASSDDRAGGYTF

J: TRBJ2-3
V: TRBV3-1/TRBV3-2
size: once
CDR3: CASSQPRDRGRGNTQYF

J: TRBJ1-1
V: TRBV12-3/TRBV12-4
size: NA
CDR3: CASSRDSRGAFF

J: TRBJ2-7
V: TRBV5-4
size: NA
CDR3: CASSSGGYEQYF

J: TRBJ1-2
V: TRBV11-2
size: NA
CDR3: CASSPDGGYGYTF

J: TRBJ2-7
V: TRBV7-2
size: NA
CDR3: CASRKLGTYEQYF

J: TRBJ1-2
V: TRBV29-1
size: NA
CDR3: CSVGRGQGDGYTF

J: TRBJ2-1
V: TRBV28
size: NA
CDR3: CASRPRGGSREGYWVNEQFF

J: TRBJ1-5
V: TRBV4-3
size: NA
CDR3: CASSQDRERLNQPQHF

J: TRBJ1-2
V: TRBV5-4
size: few
CDR3: CASSLALGRSYGYTF

J: TRBJ2-2
V: TRBV9
size: NA
CDR3: CASSPPMGQFYAGELFF

J: TRBJ1-1
V: TRBV2
size: NA
CDR3: CASSESNEAFF

J: TRBJ2-1
V: TRBV10-3
size: NA
CDR3: CAIRENSGRGHEQFF

J: TRBJ2-1
V: TRBV6-2/TRBV6-3
size: NA
CDR3: CASSLDRRFQNEQFF

J: TRBJ2-2
V: TRBV30
size: many
CDR3: CAWGASAGELFF

J: TRBJ2-7
V: TRBV11-2
size: NA
CDR3: CASSLAQGIDEQYF

J: TRBJ1-2
V: TRBV4-3
size: NA
CDR3: CASSQDLRTGNYGYTF

J: TRBJ1-1
V: TRBV18
size: NA
CDR3: CASSPMTTGYTEAFF

J: TRBJ2-1
V: TRBV2
size: NA
CDR3: CASRLAGDYNEQFF

J: TRBJ1-2
V: TRBV6-5
size: NA
CDR3: CASTTGGYGYTF

J: TRBJ1-4
V: TRBV7-2
size: NA
CDR3: CASSLDRGKNEKLFF